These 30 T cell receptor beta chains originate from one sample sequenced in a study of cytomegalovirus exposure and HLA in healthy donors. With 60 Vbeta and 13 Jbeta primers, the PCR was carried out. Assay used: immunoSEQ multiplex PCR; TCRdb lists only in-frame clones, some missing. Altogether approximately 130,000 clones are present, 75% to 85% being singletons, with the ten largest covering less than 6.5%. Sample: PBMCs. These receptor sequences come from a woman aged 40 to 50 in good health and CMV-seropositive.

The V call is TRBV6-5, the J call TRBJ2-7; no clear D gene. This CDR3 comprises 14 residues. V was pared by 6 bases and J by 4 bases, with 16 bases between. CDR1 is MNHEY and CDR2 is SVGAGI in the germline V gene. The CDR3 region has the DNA TGTGCCAGCAGAAGCCGGGTCGGTGTTTACGAGCAGTACTTC. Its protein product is CASRSRVGVYEQYF.

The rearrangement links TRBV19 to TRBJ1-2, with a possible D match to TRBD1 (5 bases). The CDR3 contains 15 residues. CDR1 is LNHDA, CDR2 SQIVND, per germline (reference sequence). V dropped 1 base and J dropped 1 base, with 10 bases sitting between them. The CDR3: CASSIGPGHNYGYTF. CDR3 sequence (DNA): TGTGCCAGTAGTATAGGCCCTGGACATAACTATGGCTACACCTTC. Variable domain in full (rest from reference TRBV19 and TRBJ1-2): DGGITQSPKYLFRKEGQNVTLSCEQNLNHDAMYWYRQDPGQGLRLIYYSQIVNDFQKGDIAEGYSVSREKKESFPLTVTSAQKNPTAFYLCASSIGPGHNYGYTFGSGTRLTVV.

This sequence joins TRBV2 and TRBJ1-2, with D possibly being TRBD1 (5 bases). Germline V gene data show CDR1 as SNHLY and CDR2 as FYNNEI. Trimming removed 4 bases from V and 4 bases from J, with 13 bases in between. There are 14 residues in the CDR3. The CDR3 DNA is TGTGCCAGCAGTGTTGTTCAGGGCCTCTATGGCTACACCTTC. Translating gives CASSVVQGLYGYTF.

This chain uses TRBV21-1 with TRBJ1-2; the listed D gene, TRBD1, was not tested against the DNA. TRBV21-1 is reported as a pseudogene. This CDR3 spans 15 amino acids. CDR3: CASSKGSTHNYGYTF. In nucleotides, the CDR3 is TGTGCCAGCAGCAAAGGGTCCACACATAACTATGGCTACACCTTC.

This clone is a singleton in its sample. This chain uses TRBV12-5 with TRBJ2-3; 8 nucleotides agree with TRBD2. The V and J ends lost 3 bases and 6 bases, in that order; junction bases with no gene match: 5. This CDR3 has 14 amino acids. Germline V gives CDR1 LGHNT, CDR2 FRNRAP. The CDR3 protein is CASGFTGGPDTQYF. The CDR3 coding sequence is TGTGCTAGTGGTTTTACGGGGGGGCCCGATACGCAGTATTTT.

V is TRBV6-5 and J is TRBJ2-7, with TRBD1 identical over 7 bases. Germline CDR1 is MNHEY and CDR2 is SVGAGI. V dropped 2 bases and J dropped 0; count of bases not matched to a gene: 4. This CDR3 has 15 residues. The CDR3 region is CASSYGDSFSYEQYF. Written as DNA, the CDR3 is TGTGCCAGCAGTTACGGGGACAGCTTCTCCTACGAGCAGTACTTC.

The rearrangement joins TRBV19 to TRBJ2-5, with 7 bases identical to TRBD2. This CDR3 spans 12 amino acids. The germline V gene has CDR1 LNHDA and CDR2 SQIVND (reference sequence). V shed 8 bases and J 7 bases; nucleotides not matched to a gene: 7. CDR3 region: CASSAGVGTQYF. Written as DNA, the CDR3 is TGTGCCAGTTCGGCGGGGGTTGGGACCCAGTACTTC. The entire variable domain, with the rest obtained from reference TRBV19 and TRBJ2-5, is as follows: DGGITQSPKYLFRKEGQNVTLSCEQNLNHDAMYWYRQDPGQGLRLIYYSQIVNDFQKGDIAEGYSVSREKKESFPLTVTSAQKNPTAFYLCASSAGVGTQYFGPGTRLLVL.

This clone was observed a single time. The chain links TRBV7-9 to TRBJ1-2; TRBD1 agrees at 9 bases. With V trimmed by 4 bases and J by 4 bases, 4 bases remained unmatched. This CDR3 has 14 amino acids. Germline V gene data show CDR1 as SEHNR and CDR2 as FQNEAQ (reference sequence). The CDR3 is CASSSSDRGYGYTF. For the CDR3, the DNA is TGTGCCAGCAGCTCGTCGGACAGGGGCTATGGCTACACCTTC.

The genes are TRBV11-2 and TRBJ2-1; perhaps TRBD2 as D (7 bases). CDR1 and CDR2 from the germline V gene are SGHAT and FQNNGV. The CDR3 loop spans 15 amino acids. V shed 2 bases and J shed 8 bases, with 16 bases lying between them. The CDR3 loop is CASSLKRIGGHEQFF. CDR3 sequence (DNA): TGTGCCAGCAGCTTAAAACGGATCGGGGGGCATGAGCAGTTCTTC.

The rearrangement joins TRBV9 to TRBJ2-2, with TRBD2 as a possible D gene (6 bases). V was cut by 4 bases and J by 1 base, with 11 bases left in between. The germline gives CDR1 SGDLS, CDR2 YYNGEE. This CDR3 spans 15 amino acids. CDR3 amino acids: CASSSGTVNTGELFF. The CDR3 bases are TGTGCCAGCAGCTCCGGGACTGTGAACACCGGGGAGCTGTTTTTT. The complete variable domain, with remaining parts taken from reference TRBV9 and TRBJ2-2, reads DSGVTQTPKHLITATGQRVTLRCSPRSGDLSVYWYQQSLDQGLQFLIQYYNGEERAKGNILERFSAQQFPDLHSELNLSSLELGDSALYFCASSSGTVNTGELFFGEGSRLTVL.

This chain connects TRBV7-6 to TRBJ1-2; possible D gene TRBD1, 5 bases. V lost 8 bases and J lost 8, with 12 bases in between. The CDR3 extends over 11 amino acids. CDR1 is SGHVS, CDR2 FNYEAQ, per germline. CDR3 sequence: CASGGTNGYTF. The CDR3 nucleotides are TGTGCCAGCGGAGGGACCAACGGCTACACCTTC.

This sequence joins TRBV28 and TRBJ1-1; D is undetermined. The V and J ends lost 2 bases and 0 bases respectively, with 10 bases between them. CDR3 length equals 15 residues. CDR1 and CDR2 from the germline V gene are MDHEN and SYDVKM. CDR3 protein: CASSLEGRLNTEAFF. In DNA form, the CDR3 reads TGTGCCAGCAGTTTAGAGGGCCGCCTGAACACTGAAGCTTTCTTT.

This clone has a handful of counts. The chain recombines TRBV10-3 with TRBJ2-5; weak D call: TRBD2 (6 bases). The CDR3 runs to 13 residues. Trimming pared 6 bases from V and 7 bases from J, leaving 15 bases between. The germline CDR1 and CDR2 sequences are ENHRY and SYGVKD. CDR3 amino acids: CAIRVHGAGTQYF. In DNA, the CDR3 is TGTGCCATCAGGGTACATGGAGCGGGGACCCAGTACTTC.

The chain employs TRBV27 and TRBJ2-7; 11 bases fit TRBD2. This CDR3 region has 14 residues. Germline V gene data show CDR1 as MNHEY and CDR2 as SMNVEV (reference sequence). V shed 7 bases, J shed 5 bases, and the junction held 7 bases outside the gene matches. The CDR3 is CASTLTSGSDEQYF. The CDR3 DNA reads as TGTGCCAGCACCCTAACTAGCGGGAGCGACGAGCAGTACTTC.

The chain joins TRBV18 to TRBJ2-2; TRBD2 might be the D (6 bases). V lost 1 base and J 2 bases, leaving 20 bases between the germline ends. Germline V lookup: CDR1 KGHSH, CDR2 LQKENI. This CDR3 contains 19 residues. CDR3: CASSPLQGGSLLNTGELFF. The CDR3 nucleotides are TGTGCCAGCTCACCACTCCAGGGAGGATCCCTACTTAACACCGGGGAGCTGTTTTTT.

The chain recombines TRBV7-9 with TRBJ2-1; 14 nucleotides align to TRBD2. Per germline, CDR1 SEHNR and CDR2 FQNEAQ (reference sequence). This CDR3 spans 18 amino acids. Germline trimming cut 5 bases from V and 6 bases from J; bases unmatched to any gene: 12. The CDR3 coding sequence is TGTGCCAGCAGCCTCCGTCCCGGGACTAGCGGGAGCCCCAATGAGCAGTTCTTC. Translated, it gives CASSLRPGTSGSPNEQFF.

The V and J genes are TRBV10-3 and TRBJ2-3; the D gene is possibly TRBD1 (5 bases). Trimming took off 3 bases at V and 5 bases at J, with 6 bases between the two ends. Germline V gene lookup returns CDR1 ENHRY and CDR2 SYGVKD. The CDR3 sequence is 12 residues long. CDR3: CAISDREDTQYF. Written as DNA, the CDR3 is TGTGCCATCAGTGACAGGGAAGATACGCAGTATTTT.

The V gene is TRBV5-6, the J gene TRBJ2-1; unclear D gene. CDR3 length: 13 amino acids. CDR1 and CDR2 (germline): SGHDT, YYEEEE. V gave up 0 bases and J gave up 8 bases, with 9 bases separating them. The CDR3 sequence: CASSLAGQDEQFF. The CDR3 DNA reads TGTGCCAGCAGCTTGGCCGGTCAGGATGAGCAGTTCTTC.

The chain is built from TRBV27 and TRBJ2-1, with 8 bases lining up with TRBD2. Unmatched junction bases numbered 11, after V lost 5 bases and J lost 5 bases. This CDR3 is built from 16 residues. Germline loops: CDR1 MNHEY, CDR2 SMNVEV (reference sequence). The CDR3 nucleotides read TGTGCCAGCAGTCGTGAACCGGGACTAGGGAACAATGAGCAGTTCTTC. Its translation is CASSREPGLGNNEQFF.

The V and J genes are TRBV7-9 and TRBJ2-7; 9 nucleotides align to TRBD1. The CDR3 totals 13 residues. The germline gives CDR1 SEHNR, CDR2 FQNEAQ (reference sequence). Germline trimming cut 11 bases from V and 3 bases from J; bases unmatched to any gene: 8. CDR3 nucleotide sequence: TGTGCCGCCGCCGGGACAGGGATCTACGAGCAGTACTTC. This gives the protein CAAAGTGIYEQYF. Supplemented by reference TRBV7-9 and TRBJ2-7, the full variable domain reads DTGVSQNPRHKITKRGQNVTFRCDPISEHNRLYWYRQTLGQGPEFLTYFQNEAQLEKSRLLSDRFSAERPKGSFSTLEIQRTEQGDSAMYLCAAAGTGIYEQYFGPGTRLTVT.

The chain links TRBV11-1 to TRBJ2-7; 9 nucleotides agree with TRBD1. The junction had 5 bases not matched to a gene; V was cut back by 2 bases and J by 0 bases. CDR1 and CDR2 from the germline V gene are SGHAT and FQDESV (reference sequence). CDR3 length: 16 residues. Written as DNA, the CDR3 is TGTGCCAGCAGCTTAACCGGGACAGGGAGCTCCTACGAGCAGTACTTC. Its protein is CASSLTGTGSSYEQYF. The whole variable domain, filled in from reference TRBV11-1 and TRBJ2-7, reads EAEVAQSPRYKITEKSQAVAFWCDPISGHATLYWYRQILGQGPELLVQFQDESVVDDSQLPKDRFSAERLKGVDSTLKIQPAELGDSAMYLCASSLTGTGSSYEQYFGPGTRLTVT.

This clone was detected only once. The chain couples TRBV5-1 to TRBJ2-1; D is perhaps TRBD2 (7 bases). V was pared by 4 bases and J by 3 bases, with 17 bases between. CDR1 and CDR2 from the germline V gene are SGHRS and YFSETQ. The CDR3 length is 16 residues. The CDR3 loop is CASSRGLAESYNEQFF. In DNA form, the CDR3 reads TGCGCCAGCAGCCGGGGGCTAGCGGAGAGCTACAATGAGCAGTTCTTC.

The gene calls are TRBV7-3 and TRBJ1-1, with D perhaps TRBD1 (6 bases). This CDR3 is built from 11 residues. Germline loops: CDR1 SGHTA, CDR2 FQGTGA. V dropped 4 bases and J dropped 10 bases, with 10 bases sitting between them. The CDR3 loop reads CASSSTGVAFF. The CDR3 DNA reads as TGTGCCAGCAGCTCGACAGGAGTAGCTTTCTTT.

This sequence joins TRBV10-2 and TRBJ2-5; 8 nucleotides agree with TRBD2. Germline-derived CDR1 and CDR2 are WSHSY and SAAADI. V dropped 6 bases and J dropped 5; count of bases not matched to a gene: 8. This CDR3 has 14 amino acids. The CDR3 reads CASRPGGGTETQYF. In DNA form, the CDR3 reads TGCGCCAGCAGGCCGGGCGGGGGGACGGAGACCCAGTACTTC.

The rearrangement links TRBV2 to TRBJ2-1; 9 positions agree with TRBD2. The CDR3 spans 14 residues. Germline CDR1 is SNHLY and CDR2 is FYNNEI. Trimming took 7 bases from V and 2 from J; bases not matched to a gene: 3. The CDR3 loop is CASTERGAYNEQFF. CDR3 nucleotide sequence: TGTGCCAGCACGGAGCGGGGGGCCTACAATGAGCAGTTCTTC.

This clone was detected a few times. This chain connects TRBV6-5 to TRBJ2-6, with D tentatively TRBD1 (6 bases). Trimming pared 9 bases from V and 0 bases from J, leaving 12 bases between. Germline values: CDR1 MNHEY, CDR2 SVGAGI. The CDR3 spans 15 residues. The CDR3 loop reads CASGQLDSGANVLTF. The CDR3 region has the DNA TGTGCCAGTGGACAGCTAGACTCTGGGGCCAACGTCCTGACTTTC.

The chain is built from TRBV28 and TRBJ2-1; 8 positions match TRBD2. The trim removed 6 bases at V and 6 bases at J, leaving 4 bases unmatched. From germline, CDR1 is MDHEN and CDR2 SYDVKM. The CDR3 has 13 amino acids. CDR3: CASRGLAFNEQFF. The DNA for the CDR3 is TGTGCCAGCAGAGGACTAGCATTCAATGAGCAGTTCTTC.

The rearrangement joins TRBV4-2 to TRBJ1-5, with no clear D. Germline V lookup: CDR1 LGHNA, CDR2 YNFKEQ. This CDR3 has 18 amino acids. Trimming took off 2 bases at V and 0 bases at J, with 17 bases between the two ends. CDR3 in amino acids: CASSQYAEGAYSNQPQHF. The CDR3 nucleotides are TGTGCCAGCAGCCAATATGCCGAGGGTGCCTATAGCAATCAGCCCCAGCATTTT.

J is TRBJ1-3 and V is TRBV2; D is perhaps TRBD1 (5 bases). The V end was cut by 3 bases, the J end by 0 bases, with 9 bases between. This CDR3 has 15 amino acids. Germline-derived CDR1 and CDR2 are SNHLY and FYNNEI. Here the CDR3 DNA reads TGTGCCAGCAGTGATGACAGCTTCTCTGGAAACACCATATATTTT. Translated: CASSDDSFSGNTIYF.

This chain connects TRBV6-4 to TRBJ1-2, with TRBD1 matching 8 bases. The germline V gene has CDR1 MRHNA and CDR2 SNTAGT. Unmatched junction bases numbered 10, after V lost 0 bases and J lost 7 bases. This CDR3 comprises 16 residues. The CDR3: CASSDSRTGRSSGYTF. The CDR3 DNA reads TGTGCCAGCAGTGACTCCCGGACAGGGAGGAGTTCTGGCTACACCTTC.